The clone carrying this T cell receptor (delta chain) occurred many times. Its target is unknown. The sample originates from a study of γδ T cells in repeated Plasmodium falciparum infection. Overall study context: Malian children with intense seasonal malaria exposure were compared with matched Australian children. Malaria-naive adults were infected with P. falciparum NF54 four times over around 600 days.

The V and J ends lost 1 base and 3 bases, in that order; junction bases with no gene match: 17. The CDR3 has 21 residues. In germline, CDR1 is GEAIGNYY, CDR2 EKD. Gammadelta T cells were flow-sorted from PBMC into Vgamma9/Vdelta2+ and Vdelta2-negative populations for bulk analysis. TRG and TRD sequences were obtained from every sorted gammadelta sample. TCRdb re-called clones from the multiplex PCR reads via CATT. The sample includes over 90,000 delta-chain clones, approximately 0.92% of them seen just once. Study observations and caveats: Repeated controlled infections reportedly drove waves of new clonotype selection in Vdelta2-negative, mostly Vdelta1+, gammadelta repertoires.

This sequence joins TRDV2 and TRDJ3; 7 bases line up with TRDD3. Sequencing used gamma-delta T cells from blood. The receptor was isolated from a pool of human donors (malaria-infected and uninfected, not separated). CDR3 loop: CACDTSDGGFPGDWDTRQMFF. DNA for the CDR3: TGTGCCTGTGACACATCGGACGGGGGATTCCCAGGAGACTGGGACACCCGACAGATGTTTTTC.